This TCR beta chain emerged from a study of blood T cells in healthy people across ages. Study findings and constraints: The study lacked donor CMV status, which possibly confounded expanded clonotype changes. In long-lived donors, naive CD4+ cell counts and diversity exceeded those of aged donors.

Together with a sample-barcoded 5' primer, a J-beta primer mix was included in a second PCR lasting about 6 to 11 cycles. Every cDNA was tagged by a template-switch adaptor with 12 random nucleotides. Each CDR3 protein is one row after TCRdb ran MiXCR on the 5' RACE reads. The table has 1 million or so distinct CDR3 sequences, less than 50% seen once; the top ten hold approximately 17%. On this clonotype: Its matching antigen is unknown.

Trimming took off 5 bases at V and 1 base at J, with 11 bases between the two ends. CDR1 is SGHTA, CDR2 FQGNSA, per germline. The CDR3 consists of 14 residues. Sequenced: blood. The chain combines TRBV7-2 with TRBJ1-1, with D hard to call. This sequence originates from a woman aged 60-70 years in good health. The CDR3 coding sequence is TGTGCCAGCAGCCCGACCTGGACGAACACTGAAGCTTTCTTT. It is translated as CASSPTWTNTEAFF.